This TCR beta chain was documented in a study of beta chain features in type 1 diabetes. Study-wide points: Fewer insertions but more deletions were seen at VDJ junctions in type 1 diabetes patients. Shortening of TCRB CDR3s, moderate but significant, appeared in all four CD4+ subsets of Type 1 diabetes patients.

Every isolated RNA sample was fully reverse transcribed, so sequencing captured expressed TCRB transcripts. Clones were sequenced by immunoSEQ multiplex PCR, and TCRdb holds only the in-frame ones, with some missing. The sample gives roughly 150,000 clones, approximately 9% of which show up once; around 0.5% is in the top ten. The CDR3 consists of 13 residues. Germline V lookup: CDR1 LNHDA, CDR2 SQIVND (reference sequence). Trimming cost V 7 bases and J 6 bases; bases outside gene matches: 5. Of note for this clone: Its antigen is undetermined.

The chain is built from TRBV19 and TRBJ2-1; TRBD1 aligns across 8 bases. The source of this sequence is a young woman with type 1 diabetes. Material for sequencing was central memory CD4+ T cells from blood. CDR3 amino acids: CASTGQGFNEQFF. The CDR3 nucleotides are TGTGCCAGTACCGGACAGGGTTTCAATGAGCAGTTCTTC. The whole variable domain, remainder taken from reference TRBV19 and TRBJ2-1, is DGGITQSPKYLFRKEGQNVTLSCEQNLNHDAMYWYRQDPGQGLRLIYYSQIVNDFQKGDIAEGYSVSREKKESFPLTVTSAQKNPTAFYLCASTGQGFNEQFFGPGTRLTVL.